Below are 24 T cell receptor beta chains sequenced from a single sample in a study of blood T cell repertoires in COVID-19. This table comes from immunoSEQ multiplex PCR, and its TCRdb copy is limited to in-frame clones, with some not included. Of around 150,000 clones in the sample, 65% to 85% were seen once. Input material: peripheral blood. These receptors originate from an elderly woman with acute or convalescent COVID-19.

This clone was observed once. The CDR3 nucleotides are TGTGCCAGCAGCGTAGAGGACTACCTGAACACTGAAGCTTTCTTT. Translation gives CASSVEDYLNTEAFF. This chain links TRBV9 with TRBJ1-1; D not resolved. Germline V gene sequence: CDR1 SGDLS, CDR2 YYNGEE. The CDR3 is 15 residues long. The V end lost 0 bases, the J end lost 0 bases, and 9 bases lay between the germline ends. The complete variable domain, with remaining parts taken from reference TRBV9 and TRBJ1-1, reads DSGVTQTPKHLITATGQRVTLRCSPRSGDLSVYWYQQSLDQGLQFLIQYYNGEERAKGNILERFSAQQFPDLHSELNLSSLELGDSALYFCASSVEDYLNTEAFFGQGTRLTVV.

The chain employs TRBV18 and TRBJ2-1; 9 nucleotides agree with TRBD1. V was clipped by 0 bases and J by 4 bases; unmatched bases: 1. Looked up from germline, CDR1 is KGHSH and CDR2 is LQKENI. The CDR3 loop spans 15 amino acids. CDR3 in amino acids: CASSPPDRGYNEQFF. CDR3 nucleotide sequence: TGTGCCAGCTCACCACCGGACAGGGGATACAATGAGCAGTTCTTC.

The CDR3 bases are TGTGCCAGCAGCCCAGGGGCGGCGGGGGACAACTACAATGAGCAGTTCTTC. Its translation: CASSPGAAGDNYNEQFF. The chain uses TRBV9 and TRBJ2-1; tentatively, D is TRBD2 (7 bases). This CDR3 contains 17 residues. Germline CDR1 SGDLS, CDR2 YYNGEE. V lost 4 bases, J lost 3 bases, and 20 bases lay in between. The full variable domain, its missing parts supplied by reference TRBV9 and TRBJ2-1, is DSGVTQTPKHLITATGQRVTLRCSPRSGDLSVYWYQQSLDQGLQFLIQYYNGEERAKGNILERFSAQQFPDLHSELNLSSLELGDSALYFCASSPGAAGDNYNEQFFGPGTRLTVL.

This clone was found once. The chain employs TRBV5-1 and TRBJ1-1, with TRBD1 matching 7 bases. CDR1 SGHRS and CDR2 YFSETQ come from the germline V gene. V was clipped by 4 bases and J by 3 bases; unmatched bases: 0. The CDR3 runs 12 residues. The CDR3 spells CASSDRDTEAFF. For the CDR3, the DNA is TGCGCCAGCAGCGACAGGGACACTGAAGCTTTCTTT.

In its sample, this clone was seen once. The rearrangement joins TRBV7-9 to TRBJ1-5; 8 nucleotides line up with TRBD1. The CDR3 sequence is 16 residues long. Germline V CDR1 and CDR2: SEHNR, FQNEAQ (reference sequence). With V trimmed by 5 bases and J by 2 bases, 8 bases remained unmatched. CDR3: CASSIQGASGNQPQHF. For the CDR3, the DNA is TGTGCCAGCAGCATTCAGGGGGCGTCTGGCAATCAGCCCCAGCATTTT.

The V gene is TRBV29-1, the J gene TRBJ2-2; TRBD2 matches at 9 bases. V shed 7 bases, J shed 7 bases, and the junction held 19 bases outside the gene matches. The CDR3 extends over 17 amino acids. The germline V gene encodes CDR1 SQVTM and CDR2 ANQGSEA. The CDR3 DNA is TGCAGCGCCGAGGGGGTTGGCGGGAGGGCCTTCGGCGGGGAGCTGTTTTTT. Its translation: CSAEGVGGRAFGGELFF.

V and J are TRBV3-1 (or the pseudogene TRBV3-2) and TRBJ2-1, with 9 bases that match TRBD2. CDR1 and CDR2 from the germline V gene are LGHDT and YNNKEL (reference sequence). V shed 6 bases, J shed 5 bases, and the junction held 2 bases outside the gene matches. This CDR3 contains 13 residues. The chain's CDR3 is CASRTSGNNEQFF. DNA for the CDR3: TGTGCCAGCAGGACTAGCGGTAACAATGAGCAGTTCTTC.

This clone occurred a few times. V is TRBV6-5 and J is TRBJ2-1; 8 bases are shared with TRBD2. This CDR3 is 15 amino acids long. J was trimmed by 6 bases and V by 5 bases; bases with no gene match: 9. The germline V gene has CDR1 MNHEY and CDR2 SVGAGI. The CDR3 nucleotides are TGTGCCAGCAGTACTGGGACTAGTCGGTCCAATGAGCAGTTCTTC. This sequence encodes CASSTGTSRSNEQFF.

The chain is built from TRBV5-1 and TRBJ2-7, with D possibly being TRBD2 (5 bases). CDR3 length: 15 residues. V was cut by 0 bases and J by 3 bases, with 13 bases left in between. Germline-derived CDR1 and CDR2 are SGHRS and YFSETQ. This CDR3 is CASSLEEGRNYEQYF. The CDR3 DNA is TGCGCCAGCAGCTTGGAAGAGGGCCGTAACTACGAGCAGTACTTC.

The table lists this clone with a few counts. The CDR3 sequence: CASSEVRLVPGLSNQPQHF. CDR3 sequence (DNA): TGTGCCAGCAGTGAAGTGAGGTTAGTTCCGGGTCTCAGCAATCAGCCCCAGCATTTT. The V and J genes are TRBV6-1 and TRBJ1-5; D is unclear. Trimming stripped 1 base from V and 1 base from J, with 20 bases between. Germline V gene lookup returns CDR1 MNHNS and CDR2 SASEGT. The length of the CDR3 is 19 residues.

The V call is TRBV5-1, the J call TRBJ1-1, with 11 bases aligning to TRBD1. The CDR3 sequence is 16 residues long. V was pared by 2 bases and J by 6 bases, with 9 bases of the junction left unmatched. Germline V gives CDR1 SGHRS, CDR2 YFSETQ. The CDR3 region has the DNA TGCGCCAGCAGCTTCCCCCAAGGACAGGGGGCATCTGAAGCTTTCTTT. This encodes CASSFPQGQGASEAFF.

V usage is TRBV21-1 and J usage is TRBJ2-4; the tabulated D call, TRBD2, remains unverified against the DNA. TRBV21-1 is shown as a pseudogene. The CDR3 totals 20 residues. The CDR3: CASSKGAGEPIHLAKNIQYF. CDR3 nucleotide sequence: TGTGCCAGCAGCAAAGGGGCCGGGGAACCGATTCACCTAGCCAAAAACATTCAGTACTTC.

J is TRBJ1-2 and V is TRBV2, with D maybe TRBD1 (6 bases). This CDR3 is built from 18 residues. Germline CDR1 reads SNHLY; CDR2 reads FYNNEI. Trimming removed 8 bases from V and 4 bases from J, with 29 bases in between. Here the CDR3 DNA reads TGTGCCAGCGACGGGTACAGGGAACGCTCCCTAGGCGGCTATGGCTACACCTTC. It encodes CASDGYRERSLGGYGYTF.

The gene calls are TRBV9 and TRBJ2-5; 7 bases fit TRBD1. CDR1 and CDR2 (germline): SGDLS, YYNGEE. V gave up 3 bases and J gave up 1 base; unmatched junction bases: 9. The CDR3 sequence is 16 residues long. The CDR3 spells CASSALPDRVQETQYF. Here the CDR3 DNA reads TGTGCCAGCAGCGCCCTCCCCGACAGGGTCCAAGAGACCCAGTACTTC.

J is TRBJ1-1 and V is TRBV30; a weak D match, TRBD1 (6 bases). Germline CDR1 and CDR2: GTSNPN and SVGIG (reference sequence). The CDR3 is made up of 13 amino acids. V lost 5 bases, J lost 0 bases, and 10 bases lay in between. This chain's CDR3 is CAWYRDLNTEAFF. CDR3 sequence (DNA): TGTGCCTGGTACAGGGATTTGAACACTGAAGCTTTCTTT.

This clone was seen only a few times. The rearrangement links TRBV12-3 or TRBV12-4 to TRBJ2-7; no firm D call. The germline V and J ends were trimmed by 6 bases and 3 bases, with 9 bases remaining between them. The CDR3 sequence is 12 residues long. This CDR3 is CASSNPGYEQYF. The CDR3, as DNA: TGTGCCAGCAGCAATCCCGGCTACGAGCAGTACTTC.

V usage is TRBV6-6 and J usage is TRBJ2-1, with 7 positions matching TRBD2. The CDR3 extends over 16 amino acids. Germline V lookup: CDR1 MNHNY, CDR2 SVGAGI (reference sequence). The V gene end was trimmed by 10 bases and the J gene end by 8 bases; junction bases not matched to a gene: 20. The CDR3 DNA sequence: TGTGCCACGGACCTCCTTGGGGCGGGAGCTCTAGATGAGCAGTTCTTC. Amino acid sequence: CATDLLGAGALDEQFF.

The gene calls are TRBV10-2 and TRBJ1-1; unclear D gene. The CDR3 sequence is 14 residues long. From germline, CDR1 is WSHSY and CDR2 SAAADI. Trimming stripped 3 bases from V and 4 bases from J, with 12 bases between. The CDR3 here is CASSEPGSGTEAFF. The CDR3, as DNA: TGCGCCAGCAGTGAACCGGGTTCGGGCACTGAAGCTTTCTTT.

In nucleotides, the CDR3 is TGTGCCAGCAGTGACGGACAGACCGGGGAGCTGTTTTTT. It codes for CASSDGQTGELFF. The gene calls are TRBV6-1 and TRBJ2-2, with a tentative D call TRBD1 (6 bases). Germline V gives CDR1 MNHNS, CDR2 SASEGT. There are 13 residues in the CDR3. V shed 3 bases and J shed 5 bases, with 7 bases lying between them.

The chain has TRBV5-1 and TRBJ1-1; D unresolved. V was clipped by 5 bases and J by 3 bases, with 11 bases between them. The CDR3 has 13 residues. In germline, CDR1 is SGHRS, CDR2 YFSETQ. This chain's CDR3 is CASRSLYDTEAFF. The CDR3 DNA follows: TGCGCCAGCAGATCCCTGTATGACACTGAAGCTTTCTTT.

This clone was counted only a few times. The V and J genes are TRBV6-2 or TRBV6-3 and TRBJ2-7, with 7 bases identical to TRBD1. The CDR3 extends over 15 amino acids. Germline V gene data show CDR1 as MNHEY and CDR2 as SVGEGT. With V trimmed by 5 bases and J by 6 bases, 13 bases remained unmatched. In nucleotides, the CDR3 is TGTGCCAGCAGTAAGACACCGGGACAGCCTACCGAGCAGTACTTC. This encodes CASSKTPGQPTEQYF.

The J gene is TRBJ1-4, the V gene TRBV6-1, with D tentatively TRBD1 (6 bases). The ends were cut back, 4 bases at V and 0 bases at J, with 15 bases in the middle. CDR1 is MNHNS and CDR2 is SASEGT in the germline V gene. The CDR3 consists of 17 residues. CDR3 amino acids: CASSVRRGVATNEKLFF. For the CDR3, the DNA is TGTGCCAGCAGTGTTCGCAGGGGCGTAGCAACTAATGAAAAACTGTTTTTT.

This clone was counted between two and nine times. V gene TRBV19 combines with J gene TRBJ1-2; TRBD1 matches 7 bases. Germline CDR1 reads LNHDA; CDR2 reads SQIVND (reference sequence). The ends lost 3 bases at V and 6 bases at J; junction bases unmatched: 4. This CDR3 region has 13 residues. The CDR3 spells CASSMRQGDGYTF. The CDR3 DNA reads as TGTGCCAGTAGTATGAGACAGGGAGATGGCTACACCTTC.

The V gene is TRBV30, the J gene TRBJ1-1; 10 positions agree with TRBD1. CDR3 length: 14 residues. CDR1 and CDR2 (germline): GTSNPN, SVGIG (reference sequence). V trimming: 3 bases; J trimming: 8 bases; junction bases outside the gene matches: 9. The CDR3, as DNA: TGTGCCTGGAGGTCGGGGACAGGGGCCTCGGAAGCTTTCTTT. Translated: CAWRSGTGASEAFF.